The rows below give T cell receptor beta chains drawn from one sample of a study of cytomegalovirus exposure and HLA in healthy donors. The method was immunoSEQ multiplex PCR; TCRdb's version includes in-frame clones alone and lacks a portion of them. The sample records 200,000 or so clones, approximately 82% being singletons. The sample taken for sequencing was PBMCs. Source of these receptors: a young man in good health and CMV-seronegative. The CDR3 runs from the conserved cysteine through the conserved F or W. Fields, in order: D gene, J gene, V gene, clone size, CDR3 protein, CDR3 DNA. A D gene is named only where the DNA matches it firmly. Not every row has a clone size; where given, it reads once, few, many or a size class.

d_gene: -; j_gene: TRBJ2-6; v_gene: TRBV9; abundance: -; CDR3aa: CATASGANVLTF; CDR3nt: TGTGCCACCGCGTCTGGGGCCAACGTCCTGACTTTC
d_gene: -; j_gene: TRBJ2-7; v_gene: TRBV4-1; abundance: -; CDR3aa: CASSPDLASEQYF; CDR3nt: TGCGCCAGCAGCCCAGATCTAGCCTCCGAGCAGTACTTC
d_gene: TRBD1; j_gene: TRBJ1-4; v_gene: TRBV2; abundance: -; CDR3aa: CASSELRGLGANEKLFF; CDR3nt: TGTGCCAGCAGTGAACTCAGGGGGCTTGGAGCTAATGAAAAACTGTTTTTT
d_gene: -; j_gene: TRBJ2-7; v_gene: TRBV2; abundance: -; CDR3aa: CASSQLVGAYEQYF; CDR3nt: TGTGCCAGCAGTCAGTTGGTGGGAGCCTACGAGCAGTACTTC
d_gene: -; j_gene: TRBJ2-7; v_gene: TRBV6-5; abundance: -; CDR3aa: CASSEDSLNEQYF; CDR3nt: TGTGCCAGCAGTGAAGACAGTCTGAACGAGCAGTACTTC
d_gene: -; j_gene: TRBJ1-5; v_gene: TRBV19; abundance: -; CDR3aa: CASSARDQPQHF; CDR3nt: TGTGCCAGTAGTGCCCGAGATCAGCCCCAGCATTTT
d_gene: -; j_gene: TRBJ1-5; v_gene: TRBV11-3; abundance: -; CDR3aa: CASSLEVRQPQHF; CDR3nt: TGTGCCAGCAGCTTAGAGGTACGGCAGCCCCAGCATTTT
d_gene: -; j_gene: TRBJ1-3; v_gene: TRBV7-3; abundance: -; CDR3aa: CASSSRQAGNTIYF; CDR3nt: TGTGCCAGCAGCTCTCGACAGGCTGGAAACACCATATATTTT
d_gene: TRBD2; j_gene: TRBJ2-7; v_gene: TRBV9; abundance: -; CDR3aa: CASSPGLAGAYEQYF; CDR3nt: TGTGCCAGCAGCCCCGGACTAGCGGGAGCCTACGAGCAGTACTTC
d_gene: -; j_gene: TRBJ2-7; v_gene: TRBV5-8; abundance: -; CDR3aa: CASSLETGLSYEQYF; CDR3nt: TGTGCCAGCAGCTTGGAAACGGGACTCTCCTACGAGCAGTACTTC
d_gene: TRBD1; j_gene: TRBJ1-1; v_gene: TRBV6-5; abundance: -; CDR3aa: CASSGFWTGVTEAFF; CDR3nt: TGTGCCAGCAGTGGATTTTGGACAGGGGTCACTGAAGCTTTCTTT
d_gene: TRBD1; j_gene: TRBJ1-5; v_gene: TRBV28; abundance: -; CDR3aa: CASSSGQGAGQPQHF; CDR3nt: TGTGCCAGCAGTTCGGGACAGGGGGCAGGGCAGCCCCAGCATTTT
d_gene: TRBD1; j_gene: TRBJ2-7; v_gene: TRBV2; abundance: -; CDR3aa: CASSAGQGAYEQYF; CDR3nt: TGTGCCAGCAGTGCGGGACAGGGCGCCTACGAGCAGTACTTC
d_gene: TRBD1; j_gene: TRBJ1-1; v_gene: TRBV30; abundance: -; CDR3aa: CAWSDRGKTEAFF; CDR3nt: TGTGCCTGGTCAGACAGGGGAAAAACTGAAGCTTTCTTT
d_gene: -; j_gene: TRBJ1-1; v_gene: TRBV5-1; abundance: -; CDR3aa: CASSLDPQDWTGTEAFF; CDR3nt: TGCGCCAGCAGCTTGGACCCCCAGGACTGGACGGGCACTGAAGCTTTCTTT
d_gene: TRBD2; j_gene: TRBJ2-2; v_gene: TRBV15; abundance: -; CDR3aa: CATSRDRGDQNPPGELFF; CDR3nt: TGTGCCACCAGCAGAGATCGGGGGGATCAAAATCCCCCGGGGGAGCTGTTTTTT
d_gene: -; j_gene: TRBJ1-1; v_gene: TRBV2; abundance: -; CDR3aa: CASYHRVEAFF; CDR3nt: TGTGCCAGCTACCACCGGGTTGAAGCTTTCTTT
d_gene: TRBD1; j_gene: TRBJ2-1; v_gene: TRBV6-1; abundance: -; CDR3aa: CASSEDRDPYNEQFF; CDR3nt: TGTGCCAGCAGCGAGGACAGGGACCCCTACAATGAGCAGTTCTTC
d_gene: -; j_gene: TRBJ1-2; v_gene: TRBV19; abundance: -; CDR3aa: CASRAYDRDGYTF; CDR3nt: TGTGCCAGTAGAGCCTACGATCGTGATGGCTACACCTTC
d_gene: -; j_gene: TRBJ2-1; v_gene: TRBV7-9; abundance: -; CDR3aa: CASSPEGGGTYNEQFF; CDR3nt: TGTGCCAGCAGCCCCGAAGGGGGCGGGACTTACAATGAGCAGTTCTTC
d_gene: TRBD2; j_gene: TRBJ2-3; v_gene: TRBV5-6; abundance: -; CDR3aa: CASSLVLSSGSTDTQYF; CDR3nt: TGTGCCAGCAGCTTGGTACTCTCTAGCGGGAGCACAGATACGCAGTATTTT
d_gene: TRBD1; j_gene: TRBJ2-7; v_gene: TRBV11-1; abundance: -; CDR3aa: CASSLRDRGPYEQYF; CDR3nt: TGTGCCAGCAGCCTTCGGGACAGGGGGCCCTACGAGCAGTACTTC
d_gene: TRBD1; j_gene: TRBJ2-1; v_gene: TRBV5-6; abundance: -; CDR3aa: CASSPDRDSYNEQFF; CDR3nt: TGTGCCAGCAGCCCGGACCGGGACAGCTACAATGAGCAGTTCTTC
d_gene: -; j_gene: TRBJ2-1; v_gene: TRBV7-3; abundance: -; CDR3aa: CASGLTVGEQFF; CDR3nt: TGTGCCAGCGGACTGACGGTTGGTGAGCAGTTCTTC
d_gene: TRBD2; j_gene: TRBJ2-3; v_gene: TRBV9; abundance: -; CDR3aa: CASSTRTSGSSDTQYF; CDR3nt: TGTGCCAGCAGCACTCGGACTAGCGGGAGTTCAGATACGCAGTATTTT
d_gene: -; j_gene: TRBJ1-1; v_gene: TRBV28; abundance: few; CDR3aa: CASSLSQGRHTEAFF; CDR3nt: TGTGCCAGCAGTTTAAGTCAGGGGAGACACACTGAAGCTTTCTTT
d_gene: -; j_gene: TRBJ1-1; v_gene: TRBV18; abundance: once; CDR3aa: CASSPRSPGALFAEAFF; CDR3nt: TGTGCCAGCTCACCTAGGAGTCCAGGGGCGTTATTTGCTGAAGCTTTCTTT
d_gene: -; j_gene: TRBJ2-1; v_gene: TRBV11-2; abundance: -; CDR3aa: CASSSPAGAYNEQFF; CDR3nt: TGTGCCAGCAGCTCCCCAGCAGGGGCGTACAATGAGCAGTTCTTC
d_gene: TRBD2; j_gene: TRBJ2-7; v_gene: TRBV28; abundance: -; CDR3aa: CASSGTSGRALWEQYF; CDR3nt: TGTGCCAGCAGCGGGACTAGCGGGAGGGCTCTCTGGGAGCAGTACTTC
d_gene: -; j_gene: TRBJ2-7; v_gene: TRBV30; abundance: -; CDR3aa: CAWGDTTYEQYF; CDR3nt: TGTGCCTGGGGGGACACTACCTACGAGCAGTACTTC
d_gene: TRBD1; j_gene: TRBJ1-2; v_gene: TRBV28; abundance: -; CDR3aa: CASTSGDRGSQLYGYTF; CDR3nt: TGTGCCAGCACCTCCGGGGACAGGGGGAGTCAACTCTATGGCTACACCTTC
d_gene: TRBD2; j_gene: TRBJ2-1; v_gene: TRBV4-1; abundance: -; CDR3aa: CASSRTGTSGGEQFF; CDR3nt: TGCGCCAGCAGCCGAACCGGGACTAGCGGGGGTGAGCAGTTCTTC
d_gene: TRBD1; j_gene: TRBJ2-2; v_gene: TRBV28; abundance: -; CDR3aa: CASDSTGQSTGELFF; CDR3nt: TGTGCCAGCGACTCCACGGGACAGAGCACCGGGGAGCTGTTTTTT
d_gene: -; j_gene: TRBJ2-1; v_gene: TRBV5-1; abundance: -; CDR3aa: CASSLAHPGLNSYNEQFF; CDR3nt: TGCGCCAGCAGCCTAGCCCACCCGGGACTGAACTCCTACAATGAGCAGTTCTTC
d_gene: TRBD1; j_gene: TRBJ1-5; v_gene: TRBV5-4; abundance: -; CDR3aa: CASSYGTGNQPQHF; CDR3nt: TGTGCCAGCAGTTACGGGACAGGCAATCAGCCCCAGCATTTT
d_gene: TRBD2; j_gene: TRBJ2-7; v_gene: TRBV6-5; abundance: once; CDR3aa: CASSYGSAGASYEQYF; CDR3nt: TGTGCCAGCAGTTACGGAAGTGCGGGAGCTTCCTACGAGCAGTACTTC
d_gene: -; j_gene: TRBJ2-7; v_gene: TRBV27; abundance: -; CDR3aa: CASARTTAYEQYF; CDR3nt: TGTGCCAGCGCCCGGACGACAGCCTACGAGCAGTACTTC
d_gene: -; j_gene: TRBJ1-2; v_gene: TRBV7-9; abundance: -; CDR3aa: CASRPHDSAGQTLSYTF; CDR3nt: TGTGCCAGCAGACCACACGACTCGGCAGGACAGACCTTGAGCTACACCTTC
d_gene: TRBD2; j_gene: TRBJ2-1; v_gene: TRBV5-4; abundance: -; CDR3aa: CASSLGAGGTHYNEQFF; CDR3nt: TGTGCCAGCAGCTTGGGAGCCGGGGGGACTCATTACAATGAGCAGTTCTTC